This entry lists 22 T cell receptor beta chains sequenced from one sample in a study of blood T cell repertoires in COVID-19. Clones were sequenced by immunoSEQ multiplex PCR, and TCRdb holds only the in-frame ones, with some missing. The sample has 63,000 or so clones, 70% to 85% seen once. Sequencing input: peripheral blood. These receptors originate from a human donor in a cohort sampled during active COVID-19.

This chain links TRBV28 with TRBJ2-7; the match to TRBD1 covers 10 bases. V trimming: 6 bases; J trimming: 1 base; junction bases outside the gene matches: 3. This CDR3 has 14 amino acids. The V gene's germline CDR1 is MDHEN and CDR2 SYDVKM. The CDR3 sequence: CASRQGQGSYEQYF. In nucleotides, the CDR3 is TGTGCCAGCAGGCAGGGACAGGGGTCCTACGAGCAGTACTTC. Complete variable domain (other parts from reference TRBV28 and TRBJ2-7): DVKVTQSSRYLVKRTGEKVFLECVQDMDHENMFWYRQDPGLGLRLIYFSYDVKMKEKGDIPEGYSVSREKKERFSLILESASTNQTSMYLCASRQGQGSYEQYFGPGTRLTVT.

The chain combines TRBV29-1 with TRBJ1-5; the match to TRBD1 covers 7 bases. Trimming cost V 5 bases and J 5 bases; bases outside gene matches: 6. The CDR3 extends over 13 amino acids. The germline V gene encodes CDR1 SQVTM and CDR2 ANQGSEA. The CDR3 reads CSVPDRVDQPQHF. CDR3 nucleotide sequence: TGCAGCGTTCCCGACAGGGTCGATCAGCCCCAGCATTTT.

The rearrangement uses TRBV11-1 and TRBJ2-7; TRBD1 matches 10 bases. CDR3 length equals 15 residues. Germline V gives CDR1 SGHAT, CDR2 FQDESV (reference sequence). V shed 2 bases, J shed 1 base, and the junction held 2 bases outside the gene matches. The DNA of the CDR3 is TGTGCCAGCAGCTTATTGGGACAGGGGTCCTACGAGCAGTACTTC. Its translation: CASSLLGQGSYEQYF.

The sample holds a few counts of this clone. The V call is TRBV4-1, the J call TRBJ2-7; the D gene is possibly TRBD2 (7 bases). Trimming cost V 4 bases and J 5 bases, with 12 bases left between them. The CDR3 runs 13 residues. CDR1 and CDR2 (germline): MGHRA, YSYEKL. The CDR3 coding sequence is TGCGCCAGCAGCCGGTGGGGGGGCGACGAGCAGTACTTC. This translates into CASSRWGGDEQYF.

V is TRBV5-1 and J is TRBJ2-7; 9 bases align to TRBD2. The junction had 4 bases not matched to a gene; V was cut back by 4 bases and J by 2 bases. The CDR3 covers 14 residues. CDR1 is SGHRS and CDR2 is YFSETQ in the germline V gene. Here the CDR3 reads CASSLTSGTYEQYF. The DNA of the CDR3 is TGCGCCAGCAGCCTGACTAGCGGTACCTACGAGCAGTACTTC.

This chain connects TRBV5-1 to TRBJ2-4, with a weak D call TRBD1 (6 bases). This CDR3 spans 13 amino acids. Trimming took 3 bases from V and 6 from J, leaving 10 bases between them. Germline CDR1 SGHRS, CDR2 YFSETQ. CDR3 region: CASSSGELNIQYF. The CDR3, as DNA: TGCGCCAGCAGCTCAGGGGAGCTAAACATTCAGTACTTC. Looking up the rest from reference TRBV5-1 and TRBJ2-4 gives the full variable domain: KAGVTQTPRYLIKTRGQQVTLSCSPISGHRSVSWYQQTPGQGLQFLFEYFSETQRNKGNFPGRFSGRQFSNSRSEMNVSTLELGDSALYLCASSSGELNIQYFGAGTRLSVL.

This CDR3 is CAISEHDSSSDTQYF. The DNA for the CDR3 is TGTGCCATCAGTGAGCACGACAGTTCCTCAGATACGCAGTATTTT. V gene TRBV10-3 combines with J gene TRBJ2-3, with a possible D match to TRBD1 (5 bases). The germline gives CDR1 ENHRY, CDR2 SYGVKD. The V gene lost 2 bases and the J gene lost 4 bases, with 13 bases spanning the gap. This CDR3 contains 15 residues.

The chain carries TRBV30 and TRBJ1-6; TRBD1 is a possible D gene (6 bases). CDR1 is GTSNPN and CDR2 is SVGIG in the germline V gene (reference sequence). The CDR3 loop spans 14 amino acids. V was shortened by 6 bases and J by 7 bases, with 16 bases between the two germline ends. The CDR3 spells CACNTGYGNSPLHF. The CDR3 DNA follows: TGTGCCTGTAACACAGGGTACGGCAATTCACCCCTCCACTTT.

The V call is TRBV27, the J call TRBJ2-2; possible D gene TRBD1, 5 bases. The CDR3 consists of 14 residues. Trimming cost V 8 bases and J 2 bases, with 12 bases left between them. From germline, CDR1 is MNHEY and CDR2 SMNVEV (reference sequence). The CDR3 here is CASSPWGNTGELFF. Written as DNA, the CDR3 is TGTGCCAGCTCCCCTTGGGGCAACACCGGGGAGCTGTTTTTT.

This chain links TRBV7-6 with TRBJ2-7, with a weak D call TRBD1 (6 bases). The V gene's germline CDR1 is SGHVS and CDR2 FNYEAQ. The germline V and J ends were trimmed by 2 bases and 1 base, with 12 bases remaining between them. The CDR3 is 15 residues long. CDR3 coding DNA: TGTGCCAGCAGCTTAATTCCAGGGGAATCCTACGAGCAGTACTTC. Protein product: CASSLIPGESYEQYF. Based on the CDR3 plus reference TRBV7-6 and TRBJ2-7, the full variable domain is GAGVSQSPRYKVTKRGQDVALRCDPISGHVSLYWYRQALGQGPEFLTYFNYEAQQDKSGLPNDRFSAERPEGSISTLTIQRTEQRDSAMYRCASSLIPGESYEQYFGPGTRLTVT.

The table lists this clone with a few counts. The chain is built from TRBV30 and TRBJ1-6; TRBD1 agrees at 8 bases. Germline CDR1 is GTSNPN and CDR2 is SVGIG (reference sequence). This CDR3 contains 14 residues. V was pared by 3 bases and J by 10 bases, with 8 bases of the junction left unmatched. The CDR3 protein is CAWSPDRENSPLHF. CDR3 sequence (DNA): TGTGCCTGGAGCCCGGACAGGGAAAACTCACCCCTCCACTTT.

This clone was detected only a few times. The CDR3 DNA follows: TGTGCCAGCAGCTTAGGTGGGGCAGGGGGAGATACGCAGTATTTT. Translation gives CASSLGGAGGDTQYF. The genes are TRBV11-3 and TRBJ2-3, with 7 bases identical to TRBD1. J was trimmed by 5 bases and V by 1 base; bases with no gene match: 6. The CDR3 covers 15 residues. Germline-derived CDR1 and CDR2 are SGHNT and YENEEA.

The rearrangement joins TRBV3-1 (or the pseudogene TRBV3-2) to TRBJ2-2; a weak D match, TRBD2 (6 bases). V was trimmed by 2 bases and J by 1 base, leaving 14 bases between them. The CDR3 contains 17 residues. CDR1 is LGHDT, CDR2 YNNKEL, per germline (reference sequence). The CDR3 is CASSQNLATVNTGELFF. The DNA of the CDR3 is TGTGCCAGCAGCCAAAATCTAGCGACAGTGAACACCGGGGAGCTGTTTTTT.

This chain connects TRBV5-8 to TRBJ2-4, with D tentatively TRBD1 (6 bases). This CDR3 comprises 13 residues. From germline, CDR1 is SGHTS and CDR2 YDEGEE. The V gene lost 1 base and the J gene lost 8 bases, with 10 bases spanning the gap. This chain's CDR3 is CASSLTGLDIQYF. The CDR3, as DNA: TGTGCCAGCAGCTTGACAGGGCTAGACATTCAGTACTTC.

The chain joins TRBV11-1 to TRBJ2-7; 9 nucleotides align to TRBD1. CDR1 and CDR2 (germline): SGHAT, FQDESV (reference sequence). V lost 5 bases, J lost 6 bases, and 8 bases stayed unmatched. This CDR3 contains 14 residues. The CDR3, as DNA: TGTGCCAGCAGCCCCGGACAGGGGCGTGCCGAGCAGTACTTC. Its protein is CASSPGQGRAEQYF.

The table lists this clone with a count of one. In nucleotides, the CDR3 is TGTGCCAGTACTAACCCAGGGGGAGATTTGCGATACTATGGCTACACCTTC. It translates to CASTNPGGDLRYYGYTF. This chain connects TRBV19 to TRBJ1-2, with 7 bases fitting TRBD1. Germline CDR1 is LNHDA and CDR2 is SQIVND (reference sequence). The CDR3 spans 17 residues. V dropped 7 bases and J dropped 3; count of bases not matched to a gene: 17.

This sequence joins TRBV19 and TRBJ1-1; weak D call: TRBD1 (5 bases). The CDR3 runs to 15 residues. V was trimmed by 7 bases and J by 1 base, leaving 16 bases between them. The germline V gene has CDR1 LNHDA and CDR2 SQIVND (reference sequence). Here the CDR3 reads CASTPLDRTNTEAFF. CDR3 DNA sequence: TGTGCCAGTACCCCACTTGACAGAACGAACACTGAAGCTTTCTTT.

The chain is built from TRBV2 and TRBJ1-1, with 11 bases fitting TRBD1. Germline CDR1 and CDR2: SNHLY and FYNNEI. Unmatched junction bases numbered 7, after V lost 2 bases and J lost 8 bases. CDR3 size: 15 residues. The CDR3 loop is CASSERTGGAWEAFF. The CDR3 bases are TGTGCCAGCAGTGAACGGACAGGGGGCGCTTGGGAAGCTTTCTTT.

This chain links TRBV30 with TRBJ2-1, with TRBD1 as a possible D gene (5 bases). In germline, CDR1 is GTSNPN, CDR2 SVGIG (reference sequence). The CDR3 consists of 12 residues. Trimming cost V 6 bases and J 6 bases, with 12 bases left between them. CDR3 amino acids: CACDSETNEQFF. The CDR3 DNA is TGTGCCTGCGACAGTGAAACCAATGAGCAGTTCTTC.

A single count supports this clone. V is TRBV9 and J is TRBJ2-2, with TRBD2 identical over 9 bases. Per the germline V gene, CDR1 is SGDLS and CDR2 is YYNGEE. CDR3 length equals 16 residues. J lost 0 bases, V lost 7 bases, and 7 bases had no gene match. CDR3 residues: CASDRGGAPNTGELFF. The CDR3 bases are TGTGCCAGCGATCGCGGGGGGGCTCCGAACACCGGGGAGCTGTTTTTT.

Only one count was recorded for this clone. The rearrangement joins TRBV21-1 to TRBJ2-5; the table's D gene call, TRBD2, was not cross checked with the DNA. TRBV21-1 is a known pseudogene. The CDR3 sequence is 14 residues long. The CDR3 is CASSKARGQETQYF. The CDR3 DNA reads as TGTGCCAGCAGCAAAGCTCGGGGACAAGAGACCCAGTACTTC.

This clone appeared a few times. The V and J genes are TRBV4-1 and TRBJ1-2, with D tentatively TRBD1 (6 bases). The CDR3 sequence is 17 residues long. V was trimmed by 4 bases and J by 6 bases, leaving 24 bases between them. Germline CDR1 and CDR2: MGHRA and YSYEKL. CDR3 residues: CASSPTMWGRGGNGYTF. CDR3 DNA: TGCGCCAGCAGCCCGACGATGTGGGGGCGAGGTGGAAATGGCTACACCTTC.